This TCR beta chain was recorded in a study of PD-1 blockade in classical Hodgkin lymphoma. Method: immunoSEQ multiplex PCR; TCRdb's copy keeps in-frame clones and lacks some. The sample carries 5,000 to 8,000 clones, approximately 80% recorded once. The study's findings and limits: Baseline TCR diversity was reportedly lower in newly diagnosed patients than healthy donors. It was among complete responders that baseline diversity resembled that of newly diagnosed patients. With CD4+ cells, TCR diversity rose significantly by C4D1, but not with CD8+ cells.

The CDR3 covers 16 residues. The germline CDR1 and CDR2 sequences are SGHTS and YDEGEE. V shed 1 base and J shed 2 bases, with 13 bases lying between them. All the patients suffered relapse after autologous stem cell transplantation, and brentuximab vedotin exposure differed. As for this clone: Its antigen is unidentified.

This clonotype originated in a human donor with classical Hodgkin lymphoma. The source was peripheral blood mononuclear cells (PBMCs), collected at baseline. The chain uses TRBV5-8 and TRBJ1-5, with D possibly TRBD1 on 5 matching bases. CDR3 coding DNA: TGTGCCAGCAGCTTGTTGGGGGGTGAGGGCAATCAGCCCCAGCATTTT. Translation gives CASSLLGGEGNQPQHF.